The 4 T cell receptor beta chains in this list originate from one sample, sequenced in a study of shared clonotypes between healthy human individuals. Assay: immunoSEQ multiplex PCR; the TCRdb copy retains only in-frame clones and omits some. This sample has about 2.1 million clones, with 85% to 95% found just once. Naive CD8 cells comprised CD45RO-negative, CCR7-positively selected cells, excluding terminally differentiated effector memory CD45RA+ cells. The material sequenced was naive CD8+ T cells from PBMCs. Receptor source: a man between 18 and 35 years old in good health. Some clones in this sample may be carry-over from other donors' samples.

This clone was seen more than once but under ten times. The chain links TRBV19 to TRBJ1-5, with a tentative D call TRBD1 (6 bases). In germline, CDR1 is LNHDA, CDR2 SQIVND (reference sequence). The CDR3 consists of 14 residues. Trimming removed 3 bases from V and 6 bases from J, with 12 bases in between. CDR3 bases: TGTGCCAGTAGTATCATAAGGGGGAGTCAGCCCCAGCATTTT. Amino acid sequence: CASSIIRGSQPQHF.

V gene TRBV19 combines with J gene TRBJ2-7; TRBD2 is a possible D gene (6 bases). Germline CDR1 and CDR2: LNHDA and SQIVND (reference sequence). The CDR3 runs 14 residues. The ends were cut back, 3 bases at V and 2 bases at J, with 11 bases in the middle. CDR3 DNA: TGTGCCAGTAGTATGAGCGGGCTCCCCTACGAGCAGTACTTC. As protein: CASSMSGLPYEQYF.

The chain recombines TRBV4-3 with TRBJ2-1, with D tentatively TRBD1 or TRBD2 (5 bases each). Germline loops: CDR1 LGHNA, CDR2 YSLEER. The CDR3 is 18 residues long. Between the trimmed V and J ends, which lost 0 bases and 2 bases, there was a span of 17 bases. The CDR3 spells CASSQEAPGPSPYNEQFF. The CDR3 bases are TGCGCCAGCAGCCAAGAAGCACCGGGACCATCGCCCTACAATGAGCAGTTCTTC.

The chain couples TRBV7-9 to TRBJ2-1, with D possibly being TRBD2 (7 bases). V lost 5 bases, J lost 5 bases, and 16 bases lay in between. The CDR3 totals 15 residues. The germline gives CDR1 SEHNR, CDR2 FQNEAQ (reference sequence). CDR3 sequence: CASSPVGGLDNEQFF. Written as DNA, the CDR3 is TGTGCCAGCAGCCCAGTGGGGGGGCTGGACAATGAGCAGTTCTTC.